There are many counts of the clone carrying this T cell receptor (beta chain). This CDR3 is built from 17 residues. Germline CDR1 reads SGHVS; CDR2 reads FNYEAQ. Trimming removed 5 bases from V and 2 bases from J, with 18 bases in between. This entry belongs to a study of T cells in Graves' hyperthyroidism and ophthalmopathy. TCR beta CDR3 sequences were amplified from RNA transcripts. The HTBI primer set drove a first-round RT-PCR of the TCR CDR3. A single record per CDR3 protein comes from TCRdb applying MiXCR to the multiplex PCR reads. The top ten hold roughly 24% of the sample, which has under 300,000 distinct CDR3 sequences, less than 30% seen once.

This clonotype originated in a man between 35 and 55 years old with Graves' hyperthyroidism that later progressed to Graves' ophthalmopathy. The chain recombines TRBV7-6 with TRBJ2-2, with a weak D call TRBD1 (6 bases). What was sequenced was blood. The CDR3 region has the DNA TGTGCCAGCAGCCCACAGCCGGGACAACTTAACACCGGGGAGCTGTTTTTT. Its translation is CASSPQPGQLNTGELFF.